Listed below are T cell receptor beta chains from one sample, sequenced in a study of T cells after yellow fever vaccination. One entry per CDR3 protein, called by TCRdb with MiXCR from the 5' RACE reads. The sample shows just under 600,000 distinct CDR3 sequences, around an eighth of them seen only once. The sample consisted of PBMCs, taken on the day of the yellow fever booster vaccination. These receptors were taken from a man aged 30 to 39 who received the YFV17D yellow fever vaccine. Both conserved end residues are part of each CDR3. D genes are given only for firm matches. Some rows have no size entry. The others give once, few or many, or a class for an expanded clone.

J gene,CDR3 length,clone size,D gene,V gene,CDR3 DNA,CDR3 protein
TRBJ2-3,15,few,TRBD2,TRBV7-2,TGTGCCAGCAGACCAGCGGGAGGTAGCACAGATACGCAGTATTTT,CASRPAGGSTDTQYF
TRBJ2-3,16,many,TRBD2,TRBV7-2,TGTGCCAGCAGCTCGGCGGGACTAGTTTTCGCAGATACGCAGTATTTT,CASSSAGLVFADTQYF
TRBJ2-5,15,NA,NA,TRBV7-9,TGTGCCAGCAGCTTACCTACGATTAGAGTGGAGACCCAGTACTTC,CASSLPTIRVETQYF
TRBJ1-1,14,few,NA,TRBV11-2,TGTGCCAGCAGCTTAGCCGCGACGTCCACTGAAGCTTTCTTT,CASSLAATSTEAFF
TRBJ1-1,13,NA,TRBD1,TRBV20-1,TGCAGTGCTAGCAAACAGGGGGGGACTGAAGCTTTCTTT,CSASKQGGTEAFF
TRBJ2-2,21,NA,TRBD2,TRBV6-5,TGTGCCACCTGTTATCCCCAGGCGGGGAGTAGCGGGAAGGGCGGCACCGGGGAGCTGTTTTTT,CATCYPQAGSSGKGGTGELFF
TRBJ2-2,13,few,TRBD1,TRBV6-1,TGTGCCACCCGGACAGGCTCCACCGGGGAGCTGTTTTTT,CATRTGSTGELFF
TRBJ1-5,14,few,NA,TRBV20-1,TGCAGTGCCCAGGGCGGGGGGTCGGATCAGCCCCAGCATTTT,CSAQGGGSDQPQHF
TRBJ1-5,16,few,NA,TRBV6-2/TRBV6-3,TGTGCCAGCAGTTACCCACCGGGGGGACTCGGTCAGCCCCAGCATTTT,CASSYPPGGLGQPQHF
TRBJ1-6,14,few,NA,TRBV3-1,TGTGCCAGCAGCCAAGTCTACAGGGACTCACCCCTCCACTTT,CASSQVYRDSPLHF
TRBJ1-3,14,few,NA,TRBV9,TGTGCCAGCAGCGTAGATAAGAGTGGAAACACCATATATTTT,CASSVDKSGNTIYF
TRBJ2-1,17,few,NA,TRBV18,TGTGCCAGCTCACCACCGGGAACCGGGAGCTCCTACAATGAGCAGTTCTTC,CASSPPGTGSSYNEQFF
TRBJ2-5,14,few,NA,TRBV5-1,TGCGCCAGCAGAACCGGGACTTCCGTCGAGACCCAGTACTTC,CASRTGTSVETQYF
TRBJ1-1,12,NA,NA,TRBV20-1,TGCAGTGCTAGCGATACAGGGTCAGAAGCTTTCTTT,CSASDTGSEAFF
TRBJ2-3,16,NA,TRBD2,TRBV7-8,TGTGCCAGCAGCTTAGCCGGGCGGGAGGCCCGGCTGGCGCAGTATTTT,CASSLAGREARLAQYF
TRBJ2-1,11,few,NA,TRBV7-8,TGTGCCAGCAGCCCTAGTGGTGAGCAGTTCTTC,CASSPSGEQFF
TRBJ2-1,15,few,TRBD2,TRBV10-3,TGTGCCATCAGAGTGACTAGCGGGAGTTACAATGAGCAGTTCTTC,CAIRVTSGSYNEQFF
TRBJ2-3,14,NA,NA,TRBV14,TGTGCCAGCAGCCAGGGGCTAGTCCCAGATACGCAGTATTTT,CASSQGLVPDTQYF
TRBJ1-4,15,NA,TRBD1,TRBV4-1,TGCGCCAGCAGCCAAGGGGGACAGGGCGGGGAAAAACTGTTTTTT,CASSQGGQGGEKLFF
TRBJ2-7,16,few,NA,TRBV7-2,TGTGCCAGCAGCTTAAGATCCGAAGGGGGGTCCTACGAGCAGTACTTC,CASSLRSEGGSYEQYF
TRBJ2-7,14,few,TRBD2,TRBV20-1,TGCAGTGCTATAAGCGGGACGGGCTCCTACGAGCAGTACTTC,CSAISGTGSYEQYF
TRBJ2-1,14,NA,NA,TRBV6-5,TGTGCCAGCAGTTCCTCCAACGGTTACAATGAGCAGTTCTTC,CASSSSNGYNEQFF
TRBJ2-3,12,NA,NA,TRBV6-4,TGTGCCAGCAGTGACTCCCCGGGTACGCAGTATTTT,CASSDSPGTQYF
TRBJ1-1,13,few,NA,TRBV19,TGTGCCAGTCGTGTGGGTAGGAACACTGAAGCTTTCTTT,CASRVGRNTEAFF
TRBJ2-7,12,few,NA,TRBV6-2/TRBV6-3,TGTGCCAGCCACCGCCAAGGGGCTACGATGGACTTC,CASHRQGATMDF
TRBJ2-7,15,few,TRBD1,TRBV3-1,TGTGCCAGCAGCCAAGCAGTCGACAGGGCCGACGAGCAGTACTTC,CASSQAVDRADEQYF